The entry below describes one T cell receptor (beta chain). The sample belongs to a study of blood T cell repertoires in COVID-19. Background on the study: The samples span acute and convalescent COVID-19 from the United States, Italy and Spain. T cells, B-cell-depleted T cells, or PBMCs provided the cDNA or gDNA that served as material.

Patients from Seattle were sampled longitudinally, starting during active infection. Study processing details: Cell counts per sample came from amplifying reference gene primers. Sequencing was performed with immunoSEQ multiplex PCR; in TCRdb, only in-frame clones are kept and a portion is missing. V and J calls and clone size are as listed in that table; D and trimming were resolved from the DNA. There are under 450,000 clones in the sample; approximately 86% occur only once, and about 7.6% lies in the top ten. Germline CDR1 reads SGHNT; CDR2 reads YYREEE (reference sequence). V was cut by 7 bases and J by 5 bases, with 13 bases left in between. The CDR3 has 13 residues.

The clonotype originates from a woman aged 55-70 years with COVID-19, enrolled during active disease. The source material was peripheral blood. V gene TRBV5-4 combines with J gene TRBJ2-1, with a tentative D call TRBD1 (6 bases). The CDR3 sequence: CASREDSHNEQFF. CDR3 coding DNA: TGTGCCAGCCGCGAGGACAGCCACAATGAGCAGTTCTTC.